A selection of T cell receptor beta chains follows, all from one sample in a study of cytomegalovirus exposure and HLA in healthy donors. Assay used: immunoSEQ multiplex PCR; TCRdb lists only in-frame clones, some missing. The sample shows fewer than 100,000 clones, about three quarters of them seen only once. Sequenced sample: PBMCs. Receptor source: a male donor in good health and CMV-seropositive. CDR3s include the opening cysteine and the closing phenylalanine or tryptophan.

v_call cdr3_length cdr3_aa
TRBV10-3 14 CAISDSKTSYEQYF
TRBV11-3 12 CASSLYSGELFF
TRBV10-2 14 CASSELGGTGELFF
TRBV10-3 15 CAISSRFSSTDTQYF
TRBV28 15 CASSSAGTTTGELFF
TRBV15 13 CATSTGGNQPQHF
TRBV5-1 12 CASSLDRETQYF
TRBV7-2 13 CASTKGDSYEQYF
TRBV14 15 CASSQDLAGSGELFF
TRBV27 14 CASAPGTVVLEAFF